Listed below are T cell receptor beta chains from one sample, sequenced in a study of human T cells and chemical hapten exposure. TCRdb reanalysed the RACE reads using MiXCR and keeps one entry per CDR3 protein. The sample yields around 200,000 distinct CDR3 sequences, 24% seen once. Specimen: whole blood, collected in connection with sensitization to the hapten diphenylcyclopropenone (DPC). These receptors came from a woman aged 40 to 50 with alopecia areata. Some clones in this sample may be carry-over from other donors' samples. Both conserved end residues are part of each CDR3. Each record gives: V gene, clone size, CDR3 length, D gene, J gene, CDR3 DNA, CDR3 protein. The D gene is left open where the match is weak. Only part of the rows carry a size: once, few, many, or a class if the clone is expanded.

>TRBV20-1|few|15|TRBD2|TRBJ2-1
TGCAGTGCCCCCCGGCAGCTAGCGGGAGGGGGTGAGCAGTTCTTC
CSAPRQLAGGGEQFF
>TRBV7-9|few|12|.|TRBJ2-6
TGTGCCGGGGAAATCGGGGCCAACGTCCTGACTTTC
CAGEIGANVLTF
>TRBV7-2|.|15|TRBD1|TRBJ2-1
TGTGCCAGCAGCTTAACAGGGGCCCCAGGGAATGAGCAGTTCTTC
CASSLTGAPGNEQFF
>TRBV7-9|few|12|TRBD2|TRBJ2-1
TGTGCCAGCAGAGGTTATATAGCGGGATTGTTCTTC
CASRGYIAGLFF
>TRBV12-3/TRBV12-4|.|13|TRBD2|TRBJ2-5
TGTGCCACCGCAGCGGGATTCAAAGAGACCCAGTACTTC
CATAAGFKETQYF
>TRBV2|few|15|.|TRBJ2-3
TGTGCCACCGAGAGAGGATGGAGAGGGGTCGATACGCAGTATTTT
CATERGWRGVDTQYF
>TRBV11-2|few|13|.|TRBJ1-6
TGTGCCAGCAGCTATAATGGGAATTCACCCCTCCACTTT
CASSYNGNSPLHF
>TRBV6-5|.|14|.|TRBJ1-5
TGTGCCAGCAGTTCAAGAAGGGGCAATCAGCCCCAGCATTTT
CASSSRRGNQPQHF
>TRBV29-1|.|11|TRBD1|TRBJ1-2
TGCAGCGCCGGACAGGGAGGTGGCTACACCTTC
CSAGQGGGYTF
>TRBV7-2|few|15|.|TRBJ2-7
TGTGCCAGCAGCTTAGCGGGAGGCCACACCTACGAGCAGTACTTC
CASSLAGGHTYEQYF
>TRBV7-2|.|14|.|TRBJ2-1
TGTGCCAGCAGTCAAAGGACCTTTTCAGTCGGGGCGTTCTTC
CASSQRTFSVGAFF
>TRBV12-1|.|14|.|TRBJ1-1
TGTGCCAGCAGCCGCCGGAACAGAAACACTGAAGCTTTCTTT
CASSRRNRNTEAFF
>TRBV7-8|.|17|TRBD2|TRBJ2-2
TGTGCCAGCAGCTCGTTAGGGGGGACTAGCGCGGGCGGGGAGCTGTTTTTT
CASSSLGGTSAGGELFF
>TRBV29-1|many|10|.|TRBJ1-2
TGCAGCGGAGGGGGGGATGGCTACACCTTC
CSGGGDGYTF
>TRBV28|.|11|.|TRBJ1-5
TGTGCCAGCATGGGGAGTCAGCCCCAGCATTTT
CASMGSQPQHF
>TRBV7-9|few|13|.|TRBJ1-2
TGTGCCAGCAGCTTATTGCCCGGGGAAGGCTACACCTTC
CASSLLPGEGYTF
>TRBV20-1|few|12|.|TRBJ1-1
TGCTCCCTAGCGGGGGCGAACACTGAAGCTTTCTTT
CSLAGANTEAFF
>TRBV28|.|11|.|TRBJ2-7
TGTGCCAGCAGTTACGCCGGCGAGCAGTACTTC
CASSYAGEQYF
>TRBV7-6|.|16|TRBD1|TRBJ2-5
TGTGCCAGCAGCTGGGCGGACAGGGGTGTTCCCGAGACCCAGTACTTC
CASSWADRGVPETQYF
>TRBV7-2|.|15|TRBD2|TRBJ2-3
TGTGCCAGCAGCTTACTAGCGGGGGACACAGATACGCAGTATTTT
CASSLLAGDTDTQYF
>TRBV5-1|.|14|.|TRBJ2-2
TGCGCCAGCAGCTTCGGACACCTCACCGGGGAGCTGTTTTTT
CASSFGHLTGELFF
>TRBV18|.|15|TRBD1|TRBJ2-1
TGTGCCAGCTCACATGGACAGGGTAGGGTGAATGAGCAGTTCTTC
CASSHGQGRVNEQFF
>TRBV28|.|16|.|TRBJ1-2
TGTGCCAGCAGTTTAGTGTCCACAGGGATAAACTATGGCTACACCTTC
CASSLVSTGINYGYTF
>TRBV9|few|15|TRBD1|TRBJ2-3
TGTGCCAGCAGCGGGGGACAGCCATTCTGGGACACGCAGTATTTT
CASSGGQPFWDTQYF
>TRBV28|few|12|.|TRBJ2-3
TGTGCCAGCAGTCCGTCCCAGTATACGCAGTATTTT
CASSPSQYTQYF
>TRBV2|few|15|.|TRBJ2-2
TGTGCCAGCAGGACGGGAAGTACAAACACCGGGGAGCTGTTTTTT
CASRTGSTNTGELFF
>TRBV20-1|few|13|.|TRBJ2-2
TGCAGTGCGGAGCGATTCTCAGCCGGGGAGCTGTTTTTT
CSAERFSAGELFF
>TRBV11-1|.|15|TRBD1|TRBJ2-2
TGTGCCAGCAGCCCCGGGACAGGGGGAACCGGGGAGCTGTTTTTT
CASSPGTGGTGELFF
>TRBV6-5|many|15|TRBD1|TRBJ2-3
TGTGCCAGCAGTGTACGACAGGGGGACCCAGATACGCAGTATTTT
CASSVRQGDPDTQYF
>TRBV4-1|.|14|.|TRBJ2-7
TGCGCCAGCAGCCCTGCCGGGGGGACAGTCGAGCAGTACTTC
CASSPAGGTVEQYF
>TRBV5-1|once|15|.|TRBJ2-2
TGCGCCAGCAGCTTGGTCGTCGGGGAAGCCGGGGAGCTGTTTTTT
CASSLVVGEAGELFF
>TRBV29-1|few|13|TRBD1|TRBJ1-5
TGCAGCGTTCTGACAGGGTCCCAGCAGCCCCAGCATTTT
CSVLTGSQQPQHF
>TRBV7-3|few|13|.|TRBJ2-3
TGTGCCAGCAGCTTAGACAGTAGGGATACGCAGTATTTT
CASSLDSRDTQYF
>TRBV6-6|few|15|.|TRBJ2-1
TGTGCCAGCAGTTACGGTCTAGTCTCCTACAATGAGCAGTTCTTC
CASSYGLVSYNEQFF
>TRBV6-2/TRBV6-3|.|16|TRBD2|TRBJ2-1
TGTGCCAGCAGTTACTCACTAGCGGAGCCGTACAATGAGCAGTTCTTC
CASSYSLAEPYNEQFF
>TRBV28|once|14|TRBD1|TRBJ1-4
TGTGCCAGCAGTCCTCGGGACAGGGGTGAAAAACTGTTTTTT
CASSPRDRGEKLFF
>TRBV19|.|13|.|TRBJ2-1
TGTGCCAGTAGTATTTTAGGGGGCAATGAGCAGTTCTTC
CASSILGGNEQFF
>TRBV7-8|.|16|TRBD1|TRBJ2-5
TGTGCCAGCAGCTTAAGGGGGACAGGGGGCGCGGAGACCCAGTACTTC
CASSLRGTGGAETQYF
>TRBV5-7|.|16|TRBD2|TRBJ2-3
TGTGCCAGCAGCTCGCCCCGGGACTACCTCACAGATACGCAGTATTTT
CASSSPRDYLTDTQYF
>TRBV28|.|15|.|TRBJ1-4
TGTGCCAGCACCCCCGGCGGGGGTATTGGGGAAAAACTGTTTTTT
CASTPGGGIGEKLFF
>TRBV2|.|13|.|TRBJ1-1
TGTGCCAGCAGTGCACGAGTGAACACTGAAGCTTTCTTT
CASSARVNTEAFF
>TRBV28|.|16|TRBD1|TRBJ2-7
TGTGCCAGCAGTTCAGGACAGGGGGCGTTTACCTACGAGCAGTACTTC
CASSSGQGAFTYEQYF
>TRBV2|few|13|TRBD1|TRBJ2-5
TGTGCCAGCACCAAGGACAGGGCGGAGACCCAGTACTTC
CASTKDRAETQYF